A selection of T cell receptor beta chains follows, all from one sample in a study of OX40 agonist ivuxolimab in advanced cancers. Using immunoSEQ multiplex PCR, the repertoire was profiled, and TCRdb retains in-frame clones only, with some absent. Of almost 90,000 clones in the sample, roughly 93% were seen once. Specimen: CD4+ or CD8+ T cells sorted from blood, collected in a trial of the OX40 agonist ivuxolimab. Source of these receptors: an adult with an advanced solid tumor such as melanoma, head and neck, liver or kidney cancer. The CDR3 runs from the conserved cysteine through the conserved F or W. Each record gives: D gene, clone size, V gene, J gene, CDR3 protein, CDR3 DNA. D genes are given only for firm matches. Only part of the rows carry a size: once, few, many, or a class if the clone is expanded.

D gene: TRBD2
clone size: -
V gene: TRBV28
J gene: TRBJ2-1
CDR3 protein: CASRETGLAGVSEQFF
CDR3 DNA: TGTGCCAGCAGGGAGACGGGACTAGCGGGAGTAAGTGAGCAGTTCTTC

D gene: -
clone size: -
V gene: TRBV28
J gene: TRBJ1-3
CDR3 protein: CASSSPGRGNTIYF
CDR3 DNA: TGTGCCAGCAGTTCCCCGGGGAGGGGAAACACCATATATTTT

D gene: -
clone size: -
V gene: TRBV11-1
J gene: TRBJ2-7
CDR3 protein: CASSLDTTLEQYF
CDR3 DNA: TGTGCCAGCAGCTTAGACACTACGTTGGAGCAGTACTTC

D gene: TRBD2
clone size: -
V gene: TRBV10-2
J gene: TRBJ2-1
CDR3 protein: CASSDSLVLAAYNEQFF
CDR3 DNA: TGCGCCAGCAGTGACTCCCTCGTCCTAGCGGCGTACAATGAGCAGTTCTTC

D gene: TRBD2
clone size: -
V gene: TRBV28
J gene: TRBJ2-7
CDR3 protein: CASRKSGGMYEQYF
CDR3 DNA: TGTGCCAGCAGAAAGAGCGGGGGGATGTACGAGCAGTACTTC

D gene: -
clone size: few
V gene: TRBV9
J gene: TRBJ2-1
CDR3 protein: CASSGAGRYNEQFF
CDR3 DNA: TGTGCCAGCAGCGGAGCGGGTCGATACAATGAGCAGTTCTTC

D gene: -
clone size: -
V gene: TRBV6-1
J gene: TRBJ1-4
CDR3 protein: CASSERPAEKLFF
CDR3 DNA: TGTGCCAGCAGTGAAAGGCCAGCTGAAAAACTGTTTTTT

D gene: -
clone size: -
V gene: TRBV7-6
J gene: TRBJ1-1
CDR3 protein: CASSLASGAGTEAFF
CDR3 DNA: TGTGCCAGCAGCTTAGCGTCGGGGGCGGGCACTGAAGCTTTCTTT

D gene: TRBD1
clone size: -
V gene: TRBV6-6
J gene: TRBJ1-1
CDR3 protein: CASSSGQVQNTEAFF
CDR3 DNA: TGTGCCAGCAGTTCCGGACAGGTCCAGAACACTGAAGCTTTCTTT

D gene: TRBD1
clone size: -
V gene: TRBV6-5
J gene: TRBJ1-6
CDR3 protein: CASSLGQGVDSPLHF
CDR3 DNA: TGTGCCAGCAGCCTGGGACAGGGGGTGGATTCACCCCTCCACTTT

D gene: -
clone size: -
V gene: TRBV28
J gene: TRBJ1-1
CDR3 protein: CASSPTGSGTEAFF
CDR3 DNA: TGTGCCAGCAGTCCTACAGGGAGCGGCACTGAAGCTTTCTTT

D gene: -
clone size: few
V gene: TRBV21-1
J gene: TRBJ1-3
CDR3 protein: CASSKHRWGQGKGNTIYF
CDR3 DNA: TGTGCCAGCAGCAAACATAGATGGGGACAGGGAAAAGGAAACACCATATATTTT

D gene: TRBD1
clone size: -
V gene: TRBV28
J gene: TRBJ1-6
CDR3 protein: CASSLRDSHYSPLHF
CDR3 DNA: TGTGCCAGCAGTTTACGGGACAGCCACTATTCACCCCTCCACTTT

D gene: -
clone size: -
V gene: TRBV6-6
J gene: TRBJ1-2
CDR3 protein: CASRTEREGNYGYTF
CDR3 DNA: TGTGCCAGCAGGACCGAGCGGGAAGGGAACTATGGCTACACCTTC

D gene: -
clone size: -
V gene: TRBV6-5
J gene: TRBJ1-2
CDR3 protein: CASREQENYGYTF
CDR3 DNA: TGTGCCAGCAGAGAACAGGAGAACTATGGCTACACCTTC

D gene: -
clone size: once
V gene: TRBV2
J gene: TRBJ2-1
CDR3 protein: CASVEGGNEQFF
CDR3 DNA: TGTGCCAGCGTTGAGGGTGGCAATGAGCAGTTCTTC

D gene: -
clone size: -
V gene: TRBV28
J gene: TRBJ2-1
CDR3 protein: CASSFLPNEQFF
CDR3 DNA: TGTGCCAGCAGTTTTTTGCCAAATGAGCAGTTCTTC

D gene: -
clone size: once
V gene: TRBV28
J gene: TRBJ2-3
CDR3 protein: CASRRDGPSTNTQYF
CDR3 DNA: TGTGCCAGCAGGCGGGACGGACCTTCTACGAATACGCAGTATTTT

D gene: TRBD2
clone size: -
V gene: TRBV6-4
J gene: TRBJ2-3
CDR3 protein: CASRRGGNTDTQYF
CDR3 DNA: TGTGCCAGCAGGCGGGGGGGAAACACAGATACGCAGTATTTT

D gene: -
clone size: -
V gene: TRBV10-1
J gene: TRBJ2-2
CDR3 protein: CASSPSGTGELFF
CDR3 DNA: TGCGCCAGCAGCCCCTCTGGCACCGGGGAGCTGTTTTTT

D gene: TRBD1
clone size: -
V gene: TRBV5-1
J gene: TRBJ2-3
CDR3 protein: CASSGQGTDTQYF
CDR3 DNA: TGCGCCAGCAGCGGACAGGGGACAGATACGCAGTATTTT

D gene: -
clone size: -
V gene: TRBV5-1
J gene: TRBJ2-5
CDR3 protein: CASSLAASSETQYF
CDR3 DNA: TGCGCCAGCAGCTTGGCGGCTAGCTCAGAGACCCAGTACTTC

D gene: -
clone size: -
V gene: TRBV27
J gene: TRBJ1-4
CDR3 protein: CASGFGATNEKLFF
CDR3 DNA: TGTGCCAGCGGGTTTGGAGCGACTAATGAAAAACTGTTTTTT

D gene: -
clone size: -
V gene: TRBV5-5
J gene: TRBJ2-7
CDR3 protein: CASSIPGRPAEQYF
CDR3 DNA: TGTGCCAGCAGTATTCCGGGACGGCCTGCTGAGCAGTACTTC

D gene: -
clone size: -
V gene: TRBV4-1
J gene: TRBJ2-7
CDR3 protein: CASSQGVGGRGEQYF
CDR3 DNA: TGCGCCAGCAGCCAAGGGGTAGGAGGTCGGGGCGAGCAGTACTTC

D gene: TRBD1
clone size: -
V gene: TRBV28
J gene: TRBJ2-1
CDR3 protein: CASSPGQGAGNEQFF
CDR3 DNA: TGTGCCAGCAGCCCCGGACAGGGGGCGGGCAATGAGCAGTTCTTC

D gene: TRBD1
clone size: -
V gene: TRBV5-4
J gene: TRBJ2-5
CDR3 protein: CASSLDTGQRETQYF
CDR3 DNA: TGTGCCAGCAGCTTGGATACGGGACAGCGGGAGACCCAGTACTTC

D gene: -
clone size: -
V gene: TRBV5-1
J gene: TRBJ2-5
CDR3 protein: CASSFSQGAQETQYF
CDR3 DNA: TGCGCCAGCAGCTTCTCACAGGGCGCTCAAGAGACCCAGTACTTC

D gene: -
clone size: -
V gene: TRBV5-1
J gene: TRBJ2-2
CDR3 protein: CASSQLGTGELFF
CDR3 DNA: TGCGCCAGCAGCCAACTAGGGACCGGGGAGCTGTTTTTT

D gene: -
clone size: -
V gene: TRBV28
J gene: TRBJ2-7
CDR3 protein: CASSLRGGVGEQYF
CDR3 DNA: TGTGCCAGCAGTCTGCGAGGCGGCGTTGGAGAGCAGTACTTC

D gene: -
clone size: -
V gene: TRBV29-1
J gene: TRBJ2-3
CDR3 protein: CSVVRVSTDTQYF
CDR3 DNA: TGCAGCGTTGTGCGGGTTAGCACAGATACGCAGTATTTT

D gene: TRBD1
clone size: -
V gene: TRBV29-1
J gene: TRBJ2-7
CDR3 protein: CSVEIQDRGWEQYF
CDR3 DNA: TGCAGCGTTGAAATACAGGACAGGGGTTGGGAGCAGTACTTC

D gene: -
clone size: -
V gene: TRBV6-5
J gene: TRBJ1-1
CDR3 protein: CASSPPGGGNTEAFF
CDR3 DNA: TGTGCCAGCAGCCCCCCCGGGGGGGGGAACACTGAAGCTTTCTTT

D gene: TRBD2
clone size: -
V gene: TRBV6-4
J gene: TRBJ2-3
CDR3 protein: CASRKGLAGTDTQYF
CDR3 DNA: TGTGCCAGCAGAAAGGGACTAGCGGGCACAGATACGCAGTATTTT

D gene: -
clone size: -
V gene: TRBV9
J gene: TRBJ1-3
CDR3 protein: CASSVGASSGNTIYF
CDR3 DNA: TGTGCCAGCAGCGTAGGGGCGAGCTCTGGAAACACCATATATTTT

D gene: TRBD2
clone size: -
V gene: TRBV7-8
J gene: TRBJ2-5
CDR3 protein: CASRASGRRLGETQYF
CDR3 DNA: TGTGCCAGCAGGGCTAGCGGGAGACGTCTCGGTGAGACCCAGTACTTC

D gene: -
clone size: -
V gene: TRBV7-9
J gene: TRBJ2-7
CDR3 protein: CASSSQGGEQYF
CDR3 DNA: TGTGCCAGCAGCTCACAGGGCGGCGAGCAGTACTTC

D gene: TRBD1
clone size: -
V gene: TRBV5-5
J gene: TRBJ2-7
CDR3 protein: CASSSNLRDSEQYF
CDR3 DNA: TGTGCCAGCAGCAGCAATCTCCGGGACAGTGAGCAGTACTTC

D gene: -
clone size: -
V gene: TRBV18
J gene: TRBJ1-5
CDR3 protein: CASSPPGTTSNQPQHF
CDR3 DNA: TGTGCCAGCTCACCCCCCGGGACAACTAGCAATCAGCCCCAGCATTTT

D gene: TRBD2
clone size: -
V gene: TRBV5-1
J gene: TRBJ2-2
CDR3 protein: CASSLALAGNTGELFF
CDR3 DNA: TGCGCCAGCAGCTTGGCACTAGCGGGGAACACCGGGGAGCTGTTTTTT

D gene: -
clone size: -
V gene: TRBV6-5
J gene: TRBJ2-3
CDR3 protein: CASSYGSTDTQYF
CDR3 DNA: TGTGCCAGCAGTTACGGTTCCACAGATACGCAGTATTTT

D gene: TRBD1
clone size: -
V gene: TRBV10-3
J gene: TRBJ2-2
CDR3 protein: CAIRRGQGGGELFF
CDR3 DNA: TGTGCCATCAGGCGCGGACAGGGTGGCGGGGAGCTGTTTTTT

D gene: TRBD1
clone size: -
V gene: TRBV2
J gene: TRBJ1-6
CDR3 protein: CASKRQGDNSPLHF
CDR3 DNA: TGTGCCAGCAAGAGACAGGGAGATAATTCACCCCTCCACTTT

D gene: TRBD1
clone size: -
V gene: TRBV7-2
J gene: TRBJ2-2
CDR3 protein: CASSLVSGGRTGELFF
CDR3 DNA: TGTGCCAGCAGCTTAGTTTCAGGGGGCAGAACCGGGGAGCTGTTTTTT

D gene: -
clone size: -
V gene: TRBV6-5
J gene: TRBJ1-5
CDR3 protein: CASSPEIGNQPQHF
CDR3 DNA: TGTGCCAGCAGTCCAGAGATTGGGAATCAGCCCCAGCATTTT

D gene: TRBD1
clone size: -
V gene: TRBV5-4
J gene: TRBJ2-3
CDR3 protein: CASSITQGSDTQYF
CDR3 DNA: TGTGCCAGCAGCATCACACAGGGGTCAGATACGCAGTATTTT

D gene: TRBD2
clone size: -
V gene: TRBV7-2
J gene: TRBJ2-1
CDR3 protein: CASSLTGLAYNEQFF
CDR3 DNA: TGTGCCAGCAGCCTGACGGGACTAGCCTACAATGAGCAGTTCTTC

D gene: -
clone size: -
V gene: TRBV5-1
J gene: TRBJ1-1
CDR3 protein: CASSPGPGAMNTEAFF
CDR3 DNA: TGCGCCAGCAGCCCAGGGCCCGGCGCCATGAACACTGAAGCTTTCTTT

D gene: TRBD2
clone size: -
V gene: TRBV4-1
J gene: TRBJ2-3
CDR3 protein: CASSQDTSGGAGDTQYF
CDR3 DNA: TGCGCCAGCAGCCAAGATACCAGCGGGGGGGCAGGAGATACGCAGTATTTT

D gene: -
clone size: -
V gene: TRBV29-1
J gene: TRBJ2-5
CDR3 protein: CSVADASETQYF
CDR3 DNA: TGCAGCGTCGCGGACGCCTCAGAGACCCAGTACTTC

D gene: -
clone size: few
V gene: TRBV4-3
J gene: TRBJ2-1
CDR3 protein: CASSQVPAATGEQFF
CDR3 DNA: TGCGCCAGCAGCCAAGTTCCAGCGGCCACAGGTGAGCAGTTCTTC

D gene: -
clone size: -
V gene: TRBV7-7
J gene: TRBJ2-7
CDR3 protein: CASSLGSGPPYEQYF
CDR3 DNA: TGTGCCAGCAGCTTAGGATCCGGCCCTCCGTACGAGCAGTACTTC

D gene: -
clone size: -
V gene: TRBV7-6
J gene: TRBJ2-2
CDR3 protein: CASSFNTGELFF
CDR3 DNA: TGTGCCAGCAGCTTTAACACCGGGGAGCTGTTTTTT

D gene: -
clone size: -
V gene: TRBV28
J gene: TRBJ2-3
CDR3 protein: CASSLSSTDTQYF
CDR3 DNA: TGTGCCAGCAGTCTCTCTAGCACAGATACGCAGTATTTT

D gene: -
clone size: -
V gene: TRBV5-1
J gene: TRBJ2-3
CDR3 protein: CASSPQVGADTQYF
CDR3 DNA: TGCGCCAGCAGCCCTCAGGTAGGGGCAGATACGCAGTATTTT